This T cell receptor beta chain emerged from a study of cytomegalovirus exposure and HLA in healthy donors. Regarding the study as a whole: Rates of TCR association differed by HLA locus in a later analysis, with DRB1 highest and HLA-C lowest.

PCR amplification relied on 60 Vbeta primers (plus 13 Jbeta primers). TCRdb's table, derived via immunoSEQ multiplex PCR, lists solely in-frame clones and lacks some. The data contain 130,000 to 150,000 clones, approximately 73% of them singletons. The CDR3 has 15 residues. V gave up 4 bases and J gave up 1 base, with 10 bases separating them. Germline values: CDR1 SGHVS, CDR2 FQNEAQ. A remark on this clone: Its target is not known.

The chain carries TRBV7-8 and TRBJ2-2; possibly TRBD1 for D (6 bases). The TCR comes from a woman aged 40 to 50 in good health and CMV-seronegative. The sequenced sample was PBMCs. This chain's CDR3 is CASSSLDRNTGELFF. CDR3 nucleotide sequence: TGTGCCAGCAGCTCTTTGGACAGGAACACCGGGGAGCTGTTTTTT.